This entry describes one T cell receptor beta chain. Its specificity is unknown. The record originates from a study of OX40 agonist ivuxolimab in advanced cancers. Overall study context: The dose-escalation cohort had hepatocellular carcinoma, melanoma, renal cell or head and neck cancer.

This table comes from immunoSEQ multiplex PCR, and its TCRdb copy is limited to in-frame clones, with some not included. Counted here are over 55,000 clones, over 80% occurring once; the ten biggest clones make up approximately 2%. Findings and limits, study-wide: More expanded clones were found, on average, in CD8+ than in CD4+ T cells.

This CDR3 has 12 residues. V shed 5 bases and J shed 11 bases, with 17 bases lying between them. Germline CDR1 GTSNPN, CDR2 SVGIG (reference sequence). V gene TRBV30 combines with J gene TRBJ2-3; perhaps TRBD2 as D (6 bases). This clonotype was sampled from an adult with an advanced solid tumor such as melanoma, head and neck, liver or kidney cancer. This specimen was CD4+ or CD8+ T cells sorted from blood, taken in a trial of the OX40 agonist ivuxolimab. The CDR3, as DNA: TGTGCCTGGGCCCCCACCGGGGGAGAGCAGTATTTT. Amino acid sequence: CAWAPTGGEQYF.